Shown below are 28 T cell receptor beta chains from a single sample sequenced in a study of shared clonotypes between healthy human individuals (dated by TCRdb to 2020 to 2021). Library preparation was by the immunoSEQ multiplex PCR assay. In TCRdb, the immuneACCESS table is reduced to in-frame sequences with V and J assigned. These tables do not hold every clone; where another copy was compared, an unresolved V gene accounts for under half, and the others remain unexplained. The sample table shows over a million clones, and about 76% are seen once. The ten biggest clones cover approximately 1.5% of the sample. What was sequenced was memory CD4+ T cells sorted from blood. The cell subset or site tag for this specimen amounts to: CD45RA-negative fraction. These receptors were obtained from a man between 18 and 29 years old in good health.

The V and J genes are TRBV6-5 and TRBJ2-2, with D unresolved. The CDR3 is made up of 11 amino acids. The germline V gene encodes CDR1 MNHEY and CDR2 SVGAGI. The V end was cut by 6 bases, the J end by 8 bases, with 7 bases between. CDR3 bases: TGTGCCAGCAGCGAAAAAGGGGAGCTGTTTTTT. It yields the protein CASSEKGELFF.

The V and J genes are TRBV7-2 and TRBJ2-4; the D is unclear. The V end was cut by 1 base, the J end by 5 bases, with 12 bases between. The CDR3 loop spans 15 amino acids. Germline V gene sequence: CDR1 SGHTA, CDR2 FQGNSA. DNA of the CDR3: TGTGCCAGCAGCTTAGGACTGGGCGGACAAAACATTCAGTACTTC. It codes for CASSLGLGGQNIQYF.

The V call is TRBV11-2, the J call TRBJ2-7; D unclear. Germline-derived CDR1 and CDR2 are SGHAT and FQNNGV. The CDR3 covers 15 residues. V lost 1 base, J lost 0 bases, and 10 bases lay in between. CDR3 sequence reads: CASSLVVAVSYEQYF. CDR3 in DNA: TGTGCCAGCAGCTTAGTGGTGGCAGTCTCCTACGAGCAGTACTTC.

This clone was observed a handful of times. The CDR3 nucleotides are TGTGCCAGCAGCTCGCTCGGACACTCCGTCTATTTT. Amino acid sequence: CASSSLGHSVYF. The gene calls are TRBV7-9 and TRBJ1-3; possible D gene TRBD1, 5 bases. CDR1 and CDR2 from the germline V gene are SEHNR and FQNEAQ (reference sequence). Trimming took off 4 bases at V and 16 bases at J, with 17 bases between the two ends. The CDR3 has 12 residues.

V is TRBV14 and J is TRBJ2-1; D is perhaps TRBD1 (5 bases). V was cut by 2 bases and J by 4 bases, with 18 bases left in between. Germline-derived CDR1 and CDR2 are SGHDN and FVKESK. The CDR3 totals 17 residues. The CDR3 protein is CASSQSSAGLGYNEQFF. The DNA of the CDR3 is TGTGCCAGCAGCCAATCCTCGGCAGGGTTAGGGTACAATGAGCAGTTCTTC.

This sequence joins TRBV28 and TRBJ2-7, with D perhaps matching TRBD1 (6 bases). V was pared by 6 bases and J by 3 bases, with 9 bases between. This CDR3 contains 12 residues. From germline, CDR1 is MDHEN and CDR2 SYDVKM. The CDR3 reads CASRRDIYEQYF. Here the CDR3 DNA reads TGTGCCAGCAGAAGGGACATCTACGAGCAGTACTTC.

The chain recombines TRBV30 with TRBJ1-2; no definite D call. The V and J ends lost 0 bases and 3 bases respectively, with 23 bases between them. Germline CDR1 and CDR2: GTSNPN and SVGIG (reference sequence). The CDR3 extends over 18 amino acids. CDR3 nucleotides: TGTGCCTGGAGTGTTGGTCGGAATTTCCTTCGACCTCACTATGGCTACACCTTC. Protein product: CAWSVGRNFLRPHYGYTF.

The chain combines TRBV6-5 with TRBJ2-4, with a tentative D call TRBD2 (6 bases). The CDR3 has 14 residues. The germline V gene has CDR1 MNHEY and CDR2 SVGAGI. Trimming took off 6 bases at V and 5 bases at J, with 14 bases between the two ends. The CDR3 region has the DNA TGTGCCAGCAGAGGAGGGTGGGGCGAAAACATTCAGTACTTC. It encodes CASRGGWGENIQYF.

Comment on this clone: The sample contains more than one DNA sequence encoding this CDR3. This chain links TRBV18 with TRBJ2-7, with D tentatively TRBD1 or TRBD2 (5 bases each). This CDR3 is 13 amino acids long. Germline-derived CDR1 and CDR2 are KGHSH and LQKENI. V lost 3 bases and J lost 0, with 6 bases in between. CDR3 coding DNA: TGTGCCAGCTCACCCGGGACCTCCTACGAGCAGTACTTC. Protein sequence: CASSPGTSYEQYF.

The genes are TRBV5-1 and TRBJ2-7, with 9 nucleotides matching TRBD1. Trimming removed 4 bases from V and 4 bases from J; junction bases left unmatched: 9. There are 15 residues in the CDR3. In germline, CDR1 is SGHRS, CDR2 YFSETQ. CDR3 loop: CASSPAGQGLYEQYF. CDR3 coding DNA: TGCGCCAGCAGCCCGGCGGGACAGGGTTTGTACGAGCAGTACTTC.

The rearrangement uses TRBV4-1 and TRBJ2-1; D possibly corresponds to TRBD1 (5 bases). The CDR3 sequence is 18 residues long. Germline CDR1 reads MGHRA; CDR2 reads YSYEKL. The V and J ends lost 3 bases and 0 bases respectively, with 18 bases between them. The CDR3 sequence: CASSQTPTGHFSYNEQFF. In nucleotides, the CDR3 is TGCGCCAGCAGCCAGACCCCGACCGGACATTTCTCCTACAATGAGCAGTTCTTC.

The genes are TRBV7-9 and TRBJ2-1; D remains ambiguous. Trimming removed 0 bases at V and 0 bases at J, with 9 bases between. The CDR3 sequence is 16 residues long. Germline CDR1 and CDR2: SEHNR and FQNEAQ (reference sequence). In DNA form, the CDR3 reads TGTGCCAGCAGCTTAGCGGCCTTTAGCTCCTACAATGAGCAGTTCTTC. Protein product: CASSLAAFSSYNEQFF.

The chain is built from TRBV6-1 and TRBJ1-2; D unresolved. The CDR3 length is 15 residues. V was trimmed by 2 bases and J by 4 bases, leaving 14 bases between them. Germline V lookup: CDR1 MNHNS, CDR2 SASEGT. CDR3 protein: CASSESLVSSYGYTF. CDR3 DNA sequence: TGTGCCAGCAGTGAATCTCTTGTATCGAGCTATGGCTACACCTTC.

This chain joins TRBV6-6 and TRBJ1-2, with a possible D match to TRBD1 (5 bases). The CDR3 is 13 amino acids. Germline CDR1 MNHNY, CDR2 SVGAGI (reference sequence). V was trimmed by 4 bases and J by 4 bases, leaving 10 bases between them. This chain's CDR3 is CASSSTDIYGYTF. In DNA, the CDR3 is TGTGCCAGCAGTTCTACGGACATCTATGGCTACACCTTC.

This chain links TRBV28 with TRBJ1-5; D gene ambiguous. The CDR3 runs 12 residues. In germline, CDR1 is MDHEN, CDR2 SYDVKM. V was pared by 8 bases and J by 6 bases, with 11 bases between. This CDR3 reads CASSRGGQPQHF. The CDR3 DNA is TGTGCCAGCTCTAGAGGCGGTCAGCCCCAGCATTTT.

The chain combines TRBV18 with TRBJ2-6; D unresolved. The V gene's germline CDR1 is KGHSH and CDR2 LQKENI. CDR3 length: 16 amino acids. The V end was cut by 0 bases, the J end by 4 bases, with 10 bases between. In nucleotides, the CDR3 is TGTGCCAGCTCACCACCGCCCAGGCCCGGGGCCAACGTCCTGACTTTC. Translating gives CASSPPPRPGANVLTF.

This clone has only a few counts. V usage is TRBV30 and J usage is TRBJ1-6; perhaps TRBD1 as D (5 bases). This CDR3 region has 11 residues. Germline-derived CDR1 and CDR2 are GTSNPN and SVGIG (reference sequence). V gave up 2 bases and J gave up 10 bases, with 6 bases separating them. CDR3 sequence reads: CAWSTGSPLHF. The CDR3 DNA is TGTGCCTGGAGTACAGGCTCACCCCTCCACTTT.

The chain employs TRBV27 and TRBJ2-1; D remains unclear. The length of the CDR3 is 15 residues. V lost 5 bases to trimming and J lost 2 bases, with 13 bases between them. Germline CDR1 reads MNHEY; CDR2 reads SMNVEV (reference sequence). The chain's CDR3 is CASSGTDFAYNEQFF. The CDR3 nucleotides are TGTGCCAGCAGTGGAACGGATTTTGCCTACAATGAGCAGTTCTTC.

The rearrangement uses TRBV25-1 and TRBJ2-2; tentative D call: TRBD1 (6 bases). Germline V gives CDR1 MGHDK, CDR2 SYGVNS. V lost 4 bases, J lost 14 bases, and 17 bases lay in between. CDR3 size: 13 residues. The DNA for the CDR3 is TGTGCCAGCAGTGGTACAGGGTACCTGCGTCTGTTTTTT. Translation gives CASSGTGYLRLFF. Combining the CDR3 with reference TRBV25-1 and TRBJ2-2 gives the whole variable domain EADIYQTPRYLVIGTGKKITLECSQTMGHDKMYWYQQDPGMELHLIHYSYGVNSTEKGDLSSESTVSRIRTEHFPLTLESARPSHTSQYLCASSGTGYLRLFFGEGSRLTVL.

The chain is built from TRBV4-2 and TRBJ1-1, with D unresolved. V dropped 0 bases and J dropped 10 bases, with 12 bases sitting between them. Germline lookup yields CDR1 LGHNA and CDR2 YNFKEQ. The CDR3 is 13 residues long. The CDR3 is CASSQDHLGGAFF. For the CDR3, the DNA is TGTGCCAGCAGCCAAGATCATTTGGGTGGAGCTTTCTTT.

The J gene is TRBJ2-5, the V gene TRBV5-1; 12 bases fit TRBD2. The germline V gene has CDR1 SGHRS and CDR2 YFSETQ. There are 15 residues in the CDR3. The trim removed 3 bases at V and 1 base at J, leaving 1 base unmatched. The CDR3 DNA sequence: TGCGCCAGCAGCTGGACTAGCGGGATCCAAGAGACCCAGTACTTC. This codes for CASSWTSGIQETQYF.

The sample holds a few counts of this clone. The V call is TRBV6-1, the J call TRBJ2-3, with TRBD1 matching over 8 bases. Per germline, CDR1 MNHNS and CDR2 SASEGT. The CDR3 has 13 residues. V lost 7 bases and J lost 4; bases outside the gene matches: 4. The CDR3 protein is CASTGQASDTQYF. The CDR3 DNA follows: TGTGCCAGCACGGGACAGGCCTCAGATACGCAGTATTTT.

V gene TRBV4-3 combines with J gene TRBJ1-2, with no clear D. The CDR3 length is 14 residues. V was pared by 0 bases and J by 4 bases, with 9 bases between. Germline V gives CDR1 LGHNA, CDR2 YSLEER. CDR3 nucleotide sequence: TGCGCCAGCAGCCAAGATAAACCAACCTATGGCTACACCTTC. Amino acid sequence: CASSQDKPTYGYTF.

This chain links TRBV28 with TRBJ1-2; 11 bases align to TRBD1. CDR3 length: 15 amino acids. Trimming cost V 4 bases and J 7 bases; bases outside gene matches: 8. Germline V gives CDR1 MDHEN, CDR2 SYDVKM. This CDR3 reads CASSSPSGTGGGYTF. The CDR3 nucleotides read TGTGCCAGCAGTTCCCCATCCGGGACAGGGGGTGGCTACACCTTC.

The rearrangement links TRBV30 to TRBJ2-3; D could derive from TRBD1 or TRBD2 (6 bases each). The CDR3 is 14 residues long. Per the germline V gene, CDR1 is GTSNPN and CDR2 is SVGIG (reference sequence). V lost 3 bases to trimming and J lost 0 bases, with 10 bases between them. The CDR3 region is CAWSGGLSTDTQYF. The CDR3 DNA is TGTGCCTGGAGCGGGGGCCTCAGCACAGATACGCAGTATTTT.

DNA for the CDR3: TGTGCCAGCAGCTCCAGGACAGGGGGCCTTAACTATGGCTACACCTTC. Its protein is CASSSRTGGLNYGYTF. The chain carries TRBV9 and TRBJ1-2; 11 nucleotides match TRBD1. The CDR3 has 16 residues. CDR1 is SGDLS, CDR2 YYNGEE, per germline. The V and J ends lost 4 bases and 1 base, in that order; junction bases with no gene match: 6.

This clone was picked up a small number of times. The chain couples TRBV9 to TRBJ2-3; 8 bases line up with TRBD1. CDR3 size: 14 residues. V lost 0 bases and J lost 4; bases outside the gene matches: 1. Germline V CDR1 and CDR2: SGDLS, YYNGEE. DNA of the CDR3: TGTGCCAGCAGCGTAGGGACAGGGCCAGATACGCAGTATTTT. Translation gives CASSVGTGPDTQYF. The complete variable domain, with remaining parts taken from reference TRBV9 and TRBJ2-3, reads DSGVTQTPKHLITATGQRVTLRCSPRSGDLSVYWYQQSLDQGLQFLIQYYNGEERAKGNILERFSAQQFPDLHSELNLSSLELGDSALYFCASSVGTGPDTQYFGPGTRLTVL.

The chain links TRBV5-6 to TRBJ2-7; 8 bases are shared with TRBD2. The CDR3 is 14 residues long. Germline trimming cut 1 base from V and 3 bases from J; bases unmatched to any gene: 3. The germline V gene has CDR1 SGHDT and CDR2 YYEEEE. CDR3 sequence (DNA): TGTGCCAGCAGCTTGTACGGGAGGGTCTACGAGCAGTACTTC. Its translation is CASSLYGRVYEQYF.